Listed below are T cell receptor beta chains from one sample, sequenced in a study of cytomegalovirus exposure and HLA in healthy donors. This table comes from immunoSEQ multiplex PCR, and its TCRdb copy is limited to in-frame clones, with some not included. The sample includes about 170,000 clones, less than 75% seen only once; the top ten take about 1.4%. Sequences were obtained from PBMCs. The receptors come from a girl aged 5-17 years in good health and CMV-seronegative. Each CDR3 is given with its conserved first and last residue. A D gene is named only where the DNA matches it firmly. Clone size is stated in some rows and not others, as once, few, many or a class when expanded.

12	TRBV2	TRBJ2-7	.	.	CASSEGGEGQYF	TGTGCCAGCAGTGAAGGAGGTGAGGGGCAGTACTTC
14	TRBV18	TRBJ1-3	TRBD1	.	CASSRDSSGNTIYF	TGTGCCAGCTCAAGGGACAGCTCTGGAAACACCATATATTTT
12	TRBV7-9	TRBJ2-2	.	.	CASSLSSGELFF	TGTGCCAGCAGCTTATCTTCCGGGGAGCTGTTTTTT
15	TRBV9	TRBJ2-1	.	.	CASSVADGSHNEQFF	TGTGCCAGCAGCGTAGCTGACGGGAGCCACAATGAGCAGTTCTTC
16	TRBV7-2	TRBJ1-1	TRBD1	.	CASSSGTGGGNTEAFF	TGTGCCAGCAGCTCGGGGACAGGGGGTGGGAACACTGAAGCTTTCTTT
15	TRBV7-3	TRBJ2-6	.	.	CASSPGISGANVLTF	TGTGCCAGCAGCCCAGGGATCTCTGGGGCCAACGTCCTGACTTTC
12	TRBV28	TRBJ1-1	.	few	CASNEGGTEAFF	TGTGCCAGCAACGAAGGAGGTACTGAAGCTTTCTTT
15	TRBV7-6	TRBJ1-4	TRBD1	few	CASSLEGQGNEKLFF	TGTGCCAGCAGCTTAGAGGGACAGGGGAATGAAAAACTGTTTTTT
11	TRBV5-1	TRBJ1-1	.	.	CASSLDTEAFF	TGCGCCAGCAGCCTTGACACTGAAGCTTTCTTT
11	TRBV20-1	TRBJ1-2	TRBD1	few	CPGQGNYGYTF	TGTCCGGGACAGGGGAACTATGGCTACACCTTC
15	TRBV5-1	TRBJ1-3	.	.	CASSLGAISGNTIYF	TGCGCCAGCAGCTTGGGGGCCATCTCTGGAAACACCATATATTTT
13	TRBV30	TRBJ1-6	.	.	CAWTMGGNSPLHF	TGTGCCTGGACCATGGGGGGGAATTCACCCCTCCACTTT
15	TRBV10-3	TRBJ2-2	.	.	CAITTDRSNTGELFF	TGTGCCATCACCACGGACAGATCGAACACCGGGGAGCTGTTTTTT
14	TRBV30	TRBJ2-7	TRBD1	.	CAWRGTGVIYEQYF	TGTGCCTGGAGAGGGACAGGGGTTATCTACGAGCAGTACTTC
13	TRBV25-1	TRBJ1-1	.	.	CASSVRGRTEAFF	TGTGCCAGCAGTGTCAGGGGTAGGACTGAAGCTTTCTTT
17	TRBV14	TRBJ2-1	.	.	CASSENRGLSSYNEQFF	TGTGCCAGCAGCGAAAATAGGGGTCTAAGCTCCTACAATGAGCAGTTCTTC
15	TRBV7-9	TRBJ1-5	.	.	CASSLGGGGNQPQHF	TGTGCCAGCAGCTTAGGGGGCGGAGGGAATCAGCCCCAGCATTTT
19	TRBV7-9	TRBJ1-6	TRBD1	.	CASSLISPRTGSYNSPLHF	TGTGCCAGCAGCTTAATCTCGCCTCGGACAGGGTCCTATAATTCACCCCTCCACTTT
15	TRBV6-1	TRBJ1-2	.	once	CASSEVGQGLYGYTF	TGTGCCAGCAGTGAAGTGGGGCAGGGGCTCTATGGCTACACCTTC
12	TRBV25-1	TRBJ1-2	.	few	CASSEALYGYTF	TGTGCCAGCAGTGAGGCCCTCTATGGCTACACCTTC
15	TRBV6-5	TRBJ1-5	.	.	CASSSDRPHNQPQHF	TGTGCCAGCAGTTCGGACAGACCGCACAATCAGCCCCAGCATTTT
15	TRBV5-6	TRBJ2-7	.	few	CASTPAEESSYEQYF	TGTGCCAGCACCCCAGCTGAGGAGAGCTCCTACGAGCAGTACTTC
13	TRBV7-2	TRBJ1-1	.	.	CASSSRRSTEAFF	TGTGCCAGCAGCTCTCGGAGGAGTACTGAAGCTTTCTTT
12	TRBV7-9	TRBJ2-5	.	.	CASSLVRETQYF	TGTGCCAGCAGCTTAGTTCGAGAGACCCAGTACTTC
18	TRBV18	TRBJ1-5	.	.	CASSETPPHRPHNQPQHF	TGTGCCAGCTCAGAAACCCCGCCTCACAGGCCTCACAATCAGCCCCAGCATTTT
14	TRBV30	TRBJ1-1	.	.	CAWSEWGMNTEAFF	TGTGCCTGGAGTGAATGGGGCATGAACACTGAAGCTTTCTTT
15	TRBV5-1	TRBJ2-1	.	.	CASSSGLKLTDEQFF	TGCGCCAGCAGCTCGGGACTCAAGTTGACCGATGAGCAGTTCTTC
14	TRBV28	TRBJ1-4	TRBD1	many	CASGQGATNEKLFF	TGTGCCAGCGGCCAGGGGGCAACTAATGAAAAACTGTTTTTT
15	TRBV5-1	TRBJ2-2	.	.	CASSLTGLDTGELFF	TGCGCCAGCAGCTTGACGGGTCTTGACACCGGGGAGCTGTTTTTT
14	TRBV7-2	TRBJ2-7	TRBD2	.	CASSPVLAGGEQYF	TGTGCCAGCAGCCCCGTCCTAGCGGGGGGGGAGCAGTACTTC
18	TRBV5-1	TRBJ1-1	TRBD1	once	CASSSFAGTGGATPEAFF	TGCGCCAGCAGCTCCTTCGCCGGGACAGGGGGCGCGACCCCTGAAGCTTTCTTT
13	TRBV19	TRBJ1-5	.	.	CATSGGHNQPQHF	TGTGCCACCTCAGGAGGGCACAATCAGCCCCAGCATTTT
13	TRBV9	TRBJ2-7	.	.	CASSALGGYEQYF	TGTGCCAGCAGCGCCCTAGGGGGCTACGAGCAGTACTTC
14	TRBV29-1	TRBJ2-1	TRBD1	.	CSVEETGGYNEQFF	TGCAGCGTTGAGGAGACAGGGGGGTACAATGAGCAGTTCTTC
15	TRBV4-1	TRBJ1-3	TRBD1	.	CASSLTGDTGNTIYF	TGCGCCAGCAGCCTTACAGGGGATACTGGAAACACCATATATTTT
14	TRBV13	TRBJ1-1	.	.	CASSSLPGNTEAFF	TGTGCCAGCAGCTCCCTACCAGGGAACACTGAAGCTTTCTTT
15	TRBV11-2	TRBJ2-2	TRBD1	.	CASSLGQGNTGELFF	TGTGCCAGCAGCTTGGGACAGGGGAACACCGGGGAGCTGTTTTTT
15	TRBV5-1	TRBJ2-1	TRBD2	.	CASTNSGGAYNEQFF	TGCGCCAGCACCAACAGCGGGGGCGCCTACAATGAGCAGTTCTTC
16	TRBV6-1	TRBJ2-7	TRBD2	.	CASSETDTRWGGEQYF	TGTGCCAGCAGTGAAACGGACACCCGATGGGGGGGAGAGCAGTACTTC
17	TRBV18	TRBJ1-1	.	.	CASSPQMGHPLGTEAFF	TGTGCCAGCTCACCTCAAATGGGACATCCCCTAGGGACTGAAGCTTTCTTT
15	TRBV5-6	TRBJ1-2	TRBD1	.	CASSPGTDFNYGYTF	TGTGCCAGCAGCCCCGGGACAGACTTTAACTATGGCTACACCTTC
11	TRBV13	TRBJ2-7	.	.	CASSVEYEQYF	TGTGCCAGCAGCGTCGAGTACGAGCAGTACTTC
13	TRBV2	TRBJ2-7	.	.	CASSLGARYEQYF	TGTGCCAGCAGTCTGGGGGCGCGGTACGAGCAGTACTTC
15	TRBV4-1	TRBJ1-4	TRBD1	.	CASSSRQGENEKLFF	TGCGCCAGCAGCTCCCGACAGGGGGAAAATGAAAAACTGTTTTTT